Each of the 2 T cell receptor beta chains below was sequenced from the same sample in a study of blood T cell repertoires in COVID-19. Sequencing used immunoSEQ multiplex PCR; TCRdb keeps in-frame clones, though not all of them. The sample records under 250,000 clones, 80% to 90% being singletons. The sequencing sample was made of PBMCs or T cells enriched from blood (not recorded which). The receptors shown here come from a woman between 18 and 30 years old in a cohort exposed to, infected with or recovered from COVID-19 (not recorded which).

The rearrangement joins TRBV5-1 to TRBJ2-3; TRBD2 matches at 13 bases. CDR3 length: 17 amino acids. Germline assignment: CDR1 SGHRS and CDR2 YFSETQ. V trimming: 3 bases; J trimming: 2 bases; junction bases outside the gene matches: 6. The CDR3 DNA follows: TGCGCCAGCAGCTCGGGACTAGCGGGGCCCTACACAGATACGCAGTATTTT. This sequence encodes CASSSGLAGPYTDTQYF.

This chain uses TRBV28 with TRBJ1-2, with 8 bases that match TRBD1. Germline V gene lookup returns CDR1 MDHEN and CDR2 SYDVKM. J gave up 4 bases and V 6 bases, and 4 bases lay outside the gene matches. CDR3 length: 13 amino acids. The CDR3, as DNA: TGTGCCAGCAGGCGTGACAGGGGCTATGGCTACACCTTC. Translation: CASRRDRGYGYTF.